A selection of T cell receptor beta chains follows, all from one sample in a study of PD-L1 blockade in urothelial cancer. Measured with immunoSEQ multiplex PCR; TCRdb has only the in-frame clones, and not every one. This sample has roughly 74,000 clones, with around 87% found just once. This specimen consisted of PBMCs, obtained around atezolizumab (anti-PD-L1) treatment. The receptors were sampled from a woman aged 70 to 79 with urothelial cancer. Both conserved end residues are part of each CDR3.

J gene | V gene | CDR3 protein
TRBJ2-7 | TRBV30 | CAYTTRKRDPGAYNEQYF
TRBJ1-1 | TRBV7-2 | CASSFYRANTEAFF
TRBJ2-2 | TRBV11-2 | CASSSDILTANTGELFF
TRBJ2-7 | TRBV7-8 | CASSLAFGGSYEQYF
TRBJ2-2 | TRBV28 | CASSLFHRNTGELFF
TRBJ2-2 | TRBV19 | CASRPGTRGTGELFF
TRBJ1-2 | TRBV30 | CAWSVRGTGAYGYTF
TRBJ1-5 | TRBV4-1 | CASSQDLSGGGQPQHF
TRBJ1-2 | TRBV5-1 | CASSRSQGAEGYTF
TRBJ2-7 | TRBV30 | CAWSLGTGGSYEQYF
TRBJ2-5 | TRBV19 | CASSIRTGMEETQYF
TRBJ2-3 | TRBV11-2 | CASSLDRGLARATDTQYF
TRBJ2-4 | TRBV5-6 | CASSFLGGLGNIQYF
TRBJ1-1 | TRBV5-1 | CASGQQGGTEAFF
TRBJ2-7 | TRBV30 | CAWSGGLGYEQYF
TRBJ1-5 | TRBV9 | CASSGEGVQPQHF